The rows below give T cell receptor beta chains drawn from one sample of a study of identical twins. A single record per CDR3 protein comes from TCRdb applying MiXCR to the 5' RACE reads. This repertoire shows approximately 220,000 distinct CDR3 sequences, less than 8% found once; its top ten account for less than 2%. The same data also went into a second study, on yellow fever vaccine responses in identical twins.

The sequencing input was memory (CD45RO+) T cells sorted from blood. These receptors all come from a woman aged 18-30 years in good health. The CDR3 runs from the conserved cysteine through the conserved F or W. A D gene is named only where the DNA matches it firmly. The size field is filled for only some rows; it gives once, few, many or a size class.

clone_size d_call j_call v_call cdr3_aa cdr3_nt
many TRBD2 TRBJ2-5 TRBV7-8 CASSTGTSGKVETQYF TGTGCCAGCAGCACCGGGACTAGCGGGAAAGTGGAGACCCAGTACTTC
many TRBD1 TRBJ2-7 TRBV20-1 CSAEGQRYEQYF TGCAGTGCCGAGGGACAGAGGTACGAGCAGTACTTC
many . TRBJ2-3 TRBV20-1 CSAEERGTDTQYF TGCAGTGCTGAGGAGCGGGGCACAGATACGCAGTATTTT
many . TRBJ2-3 TRBV27 CASSPTGLRTDTQYF TGTGCCAGCAGTCCTACGGGACTCCGCACAGATACGCAGTATTTT
. TRBD2 TRBJ2-1 TRBV7-8 CASSRDSGTTNEQFF TGTGCCAGCAGCAGGGATTCCGGGACTACCAATGAGCAGTTCTTC
many . TRBJ1-3 TRBV11-2 CASSRQTDTFGNTIYF TGTGCCAGCAGCCGCCAGACAGACACCTTTGGAAACACCATATATTTT
few TRBD1 TRBJ1-4 TRBV28 CASSFGQGTTNEKLFF TGTGCCAGCAGTTTCGGACAGGGGACGACTAATGAAAAACTGTTTTTT
many . TRBJ2-1 TRBV15 CATSRDIRDMSSYNEQFF TGTGCCACCAGCAGAGATATCCGGGACATGAGCTCCTACAATGAGCAGTTCTTC
few . TRBJ2-5 TRBV15 CATSRQKETQYF TGTGCCACCAGCCGACAGAAAGAGACCCAGTACTTC
many . TRBJ2-7 TRBV4-1 CASSQVGVSEQYF TGCGCCAGCAGCCAAGTCGGGGTGAGCGAGCAGTACTTC
many . TRBJ1-1 TRBV7-3 CASSLNRRSTEAFF TGTGCCAGCAGCTTGAATCGACGGAGCACTGAAGCTTTCTTT
once . TRBJ2-7 TRBV4-2 CASSQEGTARSPTYEQYF TGTGCCAGCAGCCAAGAGGGTACTGCAAGGTCCCCTACCTACGAGCAGTACTTC
. . TRBJ2-1 TRBV2 CATARRAGGEQFF TGTGCCACCGCAAGGAGGGCCGGGGGTGAGCAGTTCTTC
few TRBD1 TRBJ2-3 TRBV10-3 CAISMGQTTDTQYF TGTGCCATCAGTATGGGACAGACCACAGATACGCAGTATTTT